The 31 T cell receptor delta chains reported below all come from one sample, sequenced in a study of Vδ1+ human thymocytes. Their cognate antigens are unknown. Study-wide points: Highly polyclonal TRG and TRD repertoires with Gaussian CDR3 length distributions appeared in thymus.

The template was reverse-transcribed extracted RNA. Multiplex PCR used pooled V-gene forward primers and a constant-region reverse primer to amplify CDR3s. TCRdb called clones anew from the multiplex PCR reads with CATT. The sample records about 75,000 delta-chain clones, approximately 34% being singletons. The source material was Vdelta1+ gamma-delta thymocytes from the thymus. Subset given: FACS-sorted CD3+ TCRalphabeta- TCRVdelta1+ TCRVdelta2- thymocytes. The receptors shown here come from a boy under two years old who had congenital heart surgery.

The sample holds a few counts of this clone. This sequence joins TRDV1 and TRDJ1, with 13 bases that match TRDD3. Germline loops: CDR1 TSWWSYY, CDR2 QGS. The V gene end was trimmed by 2 bases and the J gene end by 1 base; junction bases not matched to a gene: 19. The CDR3 length is 22 residues. The CDR3 sequence: CALGEWCTVTGGYALVTDKLIF. The CDR3, as DNA: TGTGCTCTTGGGGAATGGTGTACGGTTACTGGGGGATACGCTTTGGTCACCGATAAACTCATCTTT.

The V call is TRDV1, the J call TRDJ1; possibly TRDD2 for D (5 bases). From germline, CDR1 is TSWWSYY and CDR2 QGS. Trimming pared 1 base from V and 0 bases from J, leaving 30 bases between. The CDR3 spans 22 residues. CDR3 DNA sequence: TGTGCTCTTGGGGAACCCAGTACTTCCGTGCCTGAGTACGGATCCTACACCGATAAACTCATCTTT. Translated, it gives CALGEPSTSVPEYGSYTDKLIF.

J is TRDJ1 and V is TRDV1; tentative D call: TRDD3 (5 bases). CDR1 TSWWSYY and CDR2 QGS come from the germline V gene. This CDR3 has 19 residues. Between the trimmed V and J ends, which lost 2 bases and 0 bases, there was a span of 22 bases. Here the CDR3 reads CALGENTGLGRFYTDKLIF. In DNA form, the CDR3 reads TGTGCTCTTGGGGAAAACACCGGCCTGGGTCGTTTCTACACCGATAAACTCATCTTT.

This chain joins TRDV1 and TRDJ1; a possible D gene is TRDD2 (7 bases). The CDR3 consists of 20 residues. V was trimmed by 1 base and J by 4 bases, leaving 28 bases between them. Germline values: CDR1 TSWWSYY, CDR2 QGS. The CDR3 coding sequence is TGTGCTCTTGGGGAACCCCATTTCCTACGAGGCTCTGGGGACGTCGATAAACTCATCTTT. It translates to CALGEPHFLRGSGDVDKLIF.

This clone was detected a few times. The J gene is TRDJ1, the V gene TRDV1; 10 bases fit TRDD3. The CDR3 runs to 18 residues. V shed 3 bases and J 3 bases; nucleotides not matched to a gene: 13. CDR1 is TSWWSYY, CDR2 QGS, per germline. The chain's CDR3 is CALGEILRRGGYSDKLIF. CDR3 DNA: TGTGCTCTTGGGGAGATCCTACGCCGTGGGGGATACTCCGATAAACTCATCTTT.

This chain uses TRDV1 with TRDJ1; the match to TRDD3 covers 10 bases. V shed 2 bases and J 0 bases; nucleotides not matched to a gene: 12. Germline V gives CDR1 TSWWSYY, CDR2 QGS. The CDR3 has 19 amino acids. The CDR3 nucleotides are TGTGCTCTTGGGGAAATCCCCAGACTGGGGGATTGCCACACCGATAAACTCATCTTT. Encoded protein: CALGEIPRLGDCHTDKLIF.

For this clone: This same CDR3 is encoded by further DNA sequences in the sample. The J gene is TRDJ1, the V gene TRDV1; 13 bases fit TRDD3. CDR1 and CDR2 (germline): TSWWSYY, QGS. V was clipped by 0 bases and J by 0 bases; unmatched bases: 22. The CDR3 extends over 24 amino acids. Written as DNA, the CDR3 is TGTGCTCTTGGGGAACTCCCACCTACCCACTACTGGGGGATACGCCCCCCGTACACCGATAAACTCATCTTT. It codes for CALGELPPTHYWGIRPPYTDKLIF.

The V call is TRDV1, the J call TRDJ1; 11 bases agree with TRDD3. Germline CDR1 reads TSWWSYY; CDR2 reads QGS. This CDR3 spans 19 amino acids. The J segment lost 3 bases and the V segment lost 5 bases, leaving 17 bases of the junction unmatched. CDR3 amino acids: CALGTPLYWGIGWADKLIF. CDR3 coding DNA: TGTGCTCTTGGGACGCCCCTGTACTGGGGGATAGGATGGGCCGATAAACTCATCTTT.

This chain joins TRDV1 and TRDJ1, with a weak D call TRDD2 (5 bases). This CDR3 region has 24 residues. Per germline, CDR1 TSWWSYY and CDR2 QGS. V dropped 1 base and J dropped 0 bases, with 36 bases sitting between them. The CDR3 loop reads CALGEPDLPNMPTLLRPYTDKLIF. CDR3 DNA: TGTGCTCTTGGGGAACCCGATCTTCCCAATATGCCCACTCTTCTGAGGCCCTACACCGATAAACTCATCTTT.

This clone was counted only a few times. J is TRDJ1 and V is TRDV1; maybe TRDD3 (6 bases). Germline lookup yields CDR1 TSWWSYY and CDR2 QGS. CDR3 size: 19 residues. Deletions cut 3 bases from V and 3 bases from J, with 26 bases between. CDR3 nucleotide sequence: TGTGCTCTTGGGGAGAGTCCCCGACTGGGTCCCCTAGGTCCCGATAAACTCATCTTT. Encoded protein: CALGESPRLGPLGPDKLIF.

This clone has a handful of counts. The V gene is TRDV1, the J gene TRDJ1; 11 bases align to TRDD3. Germline V gene sequence: CDR1 TSWWSYY, CDR2 QGS. The V and J ends lost 2 bases and 0 bases, in that order; junction bases with no gene match: 23. CDR3 length: 23 residues. CDR3 loop: CALGEARVVQKLGDSVYTDKLIF. CDR3 in DNA: TGTGCTCTTGGGGAAGCTAGGGTGGTACAAAAACTGGGGGATAGCGTGTACACCGATAAACTCATCTTT.

The genes are TRDV1 and TRDJ1; maybe TRDD3 (5 bases). Trimming pared 3 bases from V and 2 bases from J, leaving 13 bases between. The length of the CDR3 is 15 residues. Germline values: CDR1 TSWWSYY, CDR2 QGS. CDR3 sequence (DNA): TGTGCTCTTGGGGATACCTTACGGGGAACCGATAAACTCATCTTT. Its protein product is CALGDTLRGTDKLIF.

The chain combines TRDV1 with TRDJ1; 10 bases align to TRDD3. The length of the CDR3 is 18 residues. Germline V lookup: CDR1 TSWWSYY, CDR2 QGS. V shed 3 bases and J 5 bases; nucleotides not matched to a gene: 15. CDR3 region: CALGDLISPGDTGDKLIF. The CDR3 DNA is TGTGCTCTTGGGGACCTAATTTCCCCGGGGGATACGGGGGATAAACTCATCTTT.

This clone was counted many times. The chain recombines TRDV2 with TRDJ1; 13 bases fit TRDD3. In germline, CDR1 is GEAIGNYY, CDR2 EKD. The CDR3 has 15 amino acids. V gave up 1 base and J gave up 10 bases; unmatched junction bases: 8. This chain's CDR3 is CACDTTGGYEGILIF. The CDR3 nucleotides are TGTGCCTGTGACACTACTGGGGGATACGAGGGAATACTCATCTTT.

This clone was seen more than once but under ten times. This rearrangement joins TRDV1 to TRDJ1; 8 nucleotides agree with TRDD2. J gave up 0 bases and V 4 bases, and 16 bases lay outside the gene matches. Germline CDR1 TSWWSYY, CDR2 QGS. The length of the CDR3 is 19 residues. CDR3: CALGVSHPFLATYTDKLIF. CDR3 sequence (DNA): TGTGCTCTTGGGGTTTCCCACCCCTTCCTAGCCACCTACACCGATAAACTCATCTTT.

The V call is TRDV1, the J call TRDJ1; perhaps TRDD3 as D (6 bases). V was pared by 2 bases and J by 6 bases, with 25 bases between. This CDR3 has 18 residues. Per germline, CDR1 TSWWSYY and CDR2 QGS. The CDR3 coding sequence is TGTGCTCTTGGGGAAGGTGATCTACGCGCTTGGGGGGCTCATAAACTCATCTTT. This sequence encodes CALGEGDLRAWGAHKLIF.

The chain links TRDV1 to TRDJ1; 9 bases agree with TRDD3. This CDR3 has 17 residues. Germline V CDR1 and CDR2: TSWWSYY, QGS. Trimming cost V 4 bases and J 5 bases; bases outside gene matches: 14. In DNA, the CDR3 is TGTGCTCTTGGGGGAACCGTTCCTGGGGGATGGGGTGATAAACTCATCTTT. It codes for CALGGTVPGGWGDKLIF.

About this clone: In the same sample, other DNA sequences code for this CDR3. The V gene is TRDV1, the J gene TRDJ1; TRDD2 agrees at 9 bases. V lost 1 base, J lost 0 bases, and 27 bases stayed unmatched. Germline V gene lookup returns CDR1 TSWWSYY and CDR2 QGS. CDR3 length equals 24 residues. The CDR3 nucleotides are TGTGCTCTTGGGGAACCGAGTCTCCCTTCCTACAGTGGGGGACCCAACCCGTACACCGATAAACTCATCTTT. It codes for CALGEPSLPSYSGGPNPYTDKLIF.

This clone was seen more than once but under ten times. The chain is built from TRDV1 and TRDJ1; TRDD3 matches 11 bases. V shed 9 bases and J 4 bases; nucleotides not matched to a gene: 25. Germline CDR1 and CDR2: TSWWSYY and QGS. There are 20 residues in the CDR3. The CDR3 spells CALVHRVPTVLGDKGDKLIF. CDR3 coding DNA: TGTGCTCTCGTTCATCGCGTCCCGACCGTACTGGGGGATAAGGGCGATAAACTCATCTTT.

The chain combines TRDV1 with TRDJ1, with 12 bases identical to TRDD3. The trim removed 3 bases at V and 0 bases at J, leaving 17 bases unmatched. The CDR3 spans 21 residues. Germline V gives CDR1 TSWWSYY, CDR2 QGS. CDR3 protein: CALGDLPAYWGIPRHTDKLIF. CDR3 DNA sequence: TGTGCTCTTGGGGACCTTCCCGCCTACTGGGGGATACCGCGACACACCGATAAACTCATCTTT.

The rearrangement uses TRDV1 and TRDJ1; TRDD3 matches at 8 bases. Germline-derived CDR1 and CDR2 are TSWWSYY and QGS. This CDR3 spans 20 amino acids. V lost 4 bases, J lost 2 bases, and 21 bases stayed unmatched. The CDR3 spells CALGVAITGLPDWGTDKLIF. DNA for the CDR3: TGTGCTCTTGGGGTCGCTATTACAGGCCTTCCCGACTGGGGGACCGATAAACTCATCTTT.

This chain connects TRDV1 to TRDJ1; TRDD3 is a possible D gene (5 bases). The V end was cut by 0 bases, the J end by 0 bases, with 20 bases between. The CDR3 has 19 amino acids. Germline V gene data show CDR1 as TSWWSYY and CDR2 as QGS. The CDR3 loop is CALGELSRGTGLHTDKLIF. Here the CDR3 DNA reads TGTGCTCTTGGGGAACTCTCAAGGGGAACGGGGCTCCACACCGATAAACTCATCTTT.

V gene TRDV1 combines with J gene TRDJ1; 13 bases align to TRDD3. Germline CDR1 is TSWWSYY and CDR2 is QGS. This CDR3 spans 22 amino acids. V lost 1 base, J lost 1 base, and 18 bases stayed unmatched. The CDR3 DNA follows: TGTGCTCTTGGGGAACCCCATGGGATTCCCTACTGGGGGATACGGTGCACCGATAAACTCATCTTT. Translation gives CALGEPHGIPYWGIRCTDKLIF.

This clone was found a few times. The J gene is TRDJ1, the V gene TRDV1, with TRDD2 identical over 9 bases. Germline lookup yields CDR1 TSWWSYY and CDR2 QGS. The CDR3 loop spans 22 amino acids. V was clipped by 4 bases and J by 0 bases; unmatched bases: 24. The CDR3 region is CALGAPLLPTWARFLHTDKLIF. The CDR3 DNA reads TGTGCTCTTGGGGCGCCGCTCCTTCCTACTTGGGCTAGGTTCCTACACACCGATAAACTCATCTTT.

This rearrangement joins TRDV1 to TRDJ1; 12 bases line up with TRDD3. J gave up 0 bases and V 3 bases, and 20 bases lay outside the gene matches. Germline V gives CDR1 TSWWSYY, CDR2 QGS. The CDR3 has 22 residues. The CDR3 loop reads CALGDPGFGTGGYYTYTDKLIF. CDR3 nucleotides: TGTGCTCTTGGGGACCCGGGTTTCGGTACTGGGGGATACTACACCTACACCGATAAACTCATCTTT.

V is TRDV1 and J is TRDJ1; TRDD2 matches at 7 bases. Germline V CDR1 and CDR2: TSWWSYY, QGS. V was pared by 0 bases and J by 0 bases, with 13 bases of the junction left unmatched. This CDR3 is built from 19 residues. The DNA for the CDR3 is TGTGCTCTTGGGGAACTCCGATTTCCTACGGGCGGACACACCGATAAACTCATCTTT. As protein: CALGELRFPTGGHTDKLIF.

The chain employs TRDV1 and TRDJ1, with 8 bases identical to TRDD3. Germline CDR1 reads TSWWSYY; CDR2 reads QGS. CDR3 length: 22 amino acids. V was clipped by 1 base and J by 0 bases; unmatched bases: 22. The CDR3 DNA sequence: TGTGCTCTTGGGGAACCCCTCCTACGTTCGTGTACTGGGGGCCCGTACACCGATAAACTCATCTTT. As protein: CALGEPLLRSCTGGPYTDKLIF.

Details on this clone: One end of the junction is discordant with germline, which a read error may explain. The V and J genes are TRDV1 and TRDJ1; D remains ambiguous. The CDR3 totals 14 residues. The germline gives CDR1 TSWWSYY, CDR2 QGS. CDR3 loop: CALGETRLPDQLIF. Here the CDR3 DNA reads TGTGCTCTTGGGGAAACCCGACTACCCGATCAACTCATCTTT.

This clone showed up just once. The genes are TRDV1 and TRDJ1, with 9 positions matching TRDD3. Germline trimming cut 7 bases from V and 4 bases from J; bases unmatched to any gene: 13. CDR1 is TSWWSYY, CDR2 QGS, per germline. This CDR3 spans 16 amino acids. The CDR3 region is CALVEYWGKPHDKLIF. DNA of the CDR3: TGTGCTCTTGTGGAGTACTGGGGGAAACCTCACGATAAACTCATCTTT.

A word on this clone: Distinct nucleotide sequences in the sample also encode this CDR3. The chain combines TRDV1 with TRDJ1; 7 nucleotides match TRDD2. The CDR3 runs to 25 residues. The germline gives CDR1 TSWWSYY, CDR2 QGS. J was trimmed by 0 bases and V by 4 bases; bases with no gene match: 35. The CDR3 is CALGVSSDPLPKGLELPMYTDKLIF. The CDR3 DNA reads as TGTGCTCTTGGGGTATCATCCGACCCGCTTCCTAAAGGACTGGAGTTACCCATGTACACCGATAAACTCATCTTT.

This clone was recorded a few times. The J gene is TRDJ1, the V gene TRDV1; the match to TRDD3 covers 10 bases. From germline, CDR1 is TSWWSYY and CDR2 QGS. CDR3 length: 17 residues. Trimming at V came to 0 bases and at J to 0 bases, leaving 4 bases not matched to a gene. The CDR3 DNA reads TGTGCTCTTGGGGAACTATGTACTGGGGGATACACCGATAAACTCATCTTT. This gives the protein CALGELCTGGYTDKLIF.